Below, 23 T cell receptor beta chains from the same sample are listed, as sequenced in a study of CD8 T cells in ankylosing spondylitis (dated 2017 in TCRdb). Library generation was performed with 5' RACE. This sample was sequenced with an Illumina HiSeq 2500. Using fastp at Q25 and MiXCR, TCRdb reprocessed the public reads and kept productive beta chains. Each CDR3 protein appears once, grouped with its most common genes and DNA. Within this sample are just under 350,000 distinct CDR3 sequences, with 14% to 15% of them counted one time only. Clones ranked in the top ten supply roughly 0.99% of the sample. The specimen was blood, either unsorted or a sorted T cell fraction (not recorded which). The receptor set was obtained from a male donor with ankylosing spondylitis or in good health (not recorded which).

The chain combines TRBV7-2 with TRBJ2-3; no definite D call. This CDR3 contains 13 residues. Germline V gene sequence: CDR1 SGHTA, CDR2 FQGNSA. V shed 6 bases and J shed 6 bases, with 13 bases lying between them. The DNA for the CDR3 is TGTGCCAGCAGACAGCTAGGAAGGGATACGCAGTATTTT. This codes for CASRQLGRDTQYF.

This clonotype has just a few counts. The rearrangement joins TRBV5-1 to TRBJ1-4, with 7 nucleotides matching TRBD1. V dropped 4 bases and J dropped 8; count of bases not matched to a gene: 5. This CDR3 has 13 amino acids. Germline lookup yields CDR1 SGHRS and CDR2 YFSETQ. CDR3 in amino acids: CASSGDREEKLFF. Written as DNA, the CDR3 is TGCGCCAGCAGCGGTGACAGGGAAGAAAAACTGTTTTTT. The full variable domain, its missing parts supplied by reference TRBV5-1 and TRBJ1-4, is KAGVTQTPRYLIKTRGQQVTLSCSPISGHRSVSWYQQTPGQGLQFLFEYFSETQRNKGNFPGRFSGRQFSNSRSEMNVSTLELGDSALYLCASSGDREEKLFFGSGTQLSVL.

The genes are TRBV6-5 and TRBJ2-7; D may be TRBD1 (6 bases). Germline loops: CDR1 MNHEY, CDR2 SVGAGI. CDR3 length equals 14 residues. The V end lost 2 bases, the J end lost 3 bases, and 11 bases lay between the germline ends. CDR3 DNA sequence: TGTGCCAGCAGTTACGCAGGGGCGGACTACGAGCAGTACTTC. Translated, it gives CASSYAGADYEQYF.

The gene calls are TRBV30 and TRBJ1-2; D perhaps matches TRBD1 (5 bases). CDR3 length: 12 residues. V lost 0 bases to trimming and J lost 5 bases, with 7 bases between them. Germline CDR1 and CDR2: GTSNPN and SVGIG (reference sequence). The CDR3 DNA reads as TGTGCCTGGAGTGTAGAGGGGTATGGCTACACCTTC. It encodes CAWSVEGYGYTF.

Many counts were recorded for this clonotype. This chain links TRBV29-1 with TRBJ1-4; TRBD1 matches 7 bases. J was trimmed by 4 bases and V by 7 bases; bases with no gene match: 3. The CDR3 spans 12 residues. CDR1 SQVTM and CDR2 ANQGSEA come from the germline V gene. CDR3 sequence: CSGTGVNEKLFF. CDR3 sequence (DNA): TGCAGCGGAACAGGGGTTAATGAAAAACTGTTTTTT.

V gene TRBV29-1 combines with J gene TRBJ2-5; 9 bases are shared with TRBD2. The CDR3 totals 13 residues. Germline V CDR1 and CDR2: SQVTM, ANQGSEA. Losses at the gene ends were 6 bases for V and 6 bases for J; bases not matched to a gene: 8. This CDR3 is CSVGVSGSQTQYF. DNA of the CDR3: TGCAGCGTGGGGGTTAGCGGGAGTCAGACCCAGTACTTC.

This clonotype was recorded a few times. The gene calls are TRBV6-2 or TRBV6-3 and TRBJ1-1; 8 nucleotides align to TRBD1. Germline-derived CDR1 and CDR2 are MNHEY and SVGEGT. The CDR3 sequence is 13 residues long. Trimming removed 6 bases from V and 8 bases from J; junction bases left unmatched: 8. DNA of the CDR3: TGTGCCAGCAGGGCTACCGGACAGGGAGAAGCTTTCTTT. As protein: CASRATGQGEAFF.

This clonotype was seen more than once but under ten times. The chain carries TRBV6-1 and TRBJ1-1; the D gene is possibly TRBD1 (5 bases). Germline assignment: CDR1 MNHNS and CDR2 SASEGT. V lost 6 bases, J lost 10 bases, and 12 bases lay in between. CDR3 length: 11 amino acids. Here the CDR3 reads CASSEWGGAFF. The CDR3, as DNA: TGTGCCAGCAGCGAGTGGGGCGGAGCTTTCTTT.

The chain couples TRBV20-1 to TRBJ2-1; 11 bases align to TRBD2. The V and J ends lost 1 base and 4 bases, in that order; junction bases with no gene match: 6. Germline values: CDR1 DFQATT, CDR2 SNEGSKA (reference sequence). The CDR3 sequence is 16 residues long. CDR3 sequence reads: CSARGGRTSGYNEQFF. In nucleotides, the CDR3 is TGCAGTGCTAGAGGGGGGCGGACTAGCGGGTACAATGAGCAGTTCTTC.

This clonotype was detected only a few times. The chain couples TRBV13 to TRBJ2-2; 7 positions match TRBD1. J lost 4 bases, V lost 4 bases, and 3 bases had no gene match. The germline gives CDR1 PRHDT, CDR2 FYEKMQ (reference sequence). The CDR3 has 14 residues. DNA for the CDR3: TGTGCCAGCAGCTCACAGGGGAGCACCGGGGAGCTGTTTTTT. Its protein is CASSSQGSTGELFF.

This rearrangement joins TRBV29-1 to TRBJ2-7; D gene unclear. Germline assignment: CDR1 SQVTM and CDR2 ANQGSEA. V gave up 3 bases and J gave up 5 bases, with 14 bases separating them. The CDR3 covers 13 residues. The CDR3 DNA sequence: TGCAGCGTTGAGGTGCGGCAGGCCCACGAGCAGTACTTC. This translates into CSVEVRQAHEQYF.

The CDR3 DNA reads TGCAGTGCTGCACAGACTAATGAAAAACTGTTTTTT. This gives the protein CSAAQTNEKLFF. The J gene is TRBJ1-4, the V gene TRBV20-1; no firm D call. V was trimmed by 5 bases and J by 2 bases, leaving 6 bases between them. Germline loops: CDR1 DFQATT, CDR2 SNEGSKA (reference sequence). The length of the CDR3 is 12 residues.

This clonotype was counted a few times. The rearrangement joins TRBV5-1 to TRBJ1-6; D is ambiguous. This CDR3 region has 14 residues. Germline CDR1 reads SGHRS; CDR2 reads YFSETQ. V lost 1 base and J 7 bases, leaving 9 bases between the germline ends. The CDR3 loop is CASSLSPANSPLHF. CDR3 nucleotide sequence: TGCGCCAGCAGCTTGTCGCCAGCGAATTCACCCCTCCACTTT.

This clonotype showed up just a few times. This sequence joins TRBV5-1 and TRBJ2-7; D call uncertain. Trimming shortened V by 4 bases and J by 3 bases, and 14 bases separated the two germline ends. Germline V gene data show CDR1 as SGHRS and CDR2 as YFSETQ. This CDR3 has 14 amino acids. CDR3 amino acids: CASSPVGTFYEQYF. CDR3 DNA: TGCGCCAGCAGCCCCGTCGGCACTTTCTACGAGCAGTACTTC.

This clonotype came up many times. This chain uses TRBV12-3 or TRBV12-4 with TRBJ1-1; D not certain. CDR3 length equals 14 residues. The V gene lost 5 bases and the J gene lost 0 bases, with 10 bases spanning the gap. CDR3 protein: CASSPQTVNTEAFF. In DNA, the CDR3 is TGTGCCAGCAGTCCCCAGACTGTGAACACTGAAGCTTTCTTT.

This chain links TRBV12-3 or TRBV12-4 with TRBJ1-3; maybe TRBD1 (6 bases). Deletions cut 7 bases from V and 2 bases from J, with 9 bases between. This CDR3 is built from 13 residues. In DNA, the CDR3 is TGTGCCAGCAAGGGGGTTCCTGGAAACACCATATATTTT. It encodes CASKGVPGNTIYF.

This clonotype was found a few times. The CDR3 sequence is CASSLGTSGILAKNIQYF. In DNA form, the CDR3 reads TGTGCCAGCAGCTTGGGGACTAGCGGGATACTAGCCAAAAACATTCAGTACTTC. The gene calls are TRBV7-8 and TRBJ2-4; 13 bases fit TRBD2. The J segment lost 0 bases and the V segment lost 3 bases, leaving 5 bases of the junction unmatched. CDR1 is SGHVS and CDR2 is FQNEAQ in the germline V gene. The length of the CDR3 is 18 residues.

This clonotype turned up a few times. V and J are TRBV30 and TRBJ1-1; TRBD1 agrees at 8 bases. CDR3 length equals 11 residues. Losses at the gene ends were 1 base for V and 8 bases for J; bases not matched to a gene: 0. Per the germline V gene, CDR1 is GTSNPN and CDR2 is SVGIG (reference sequence). The CDR3 spells CAWSDRGEAFF. In DNA, the CDR3 is TGTGCCTGGAGTGACAGGGGGGAAGCTTTCTTT.

V usage is TRBV10-3 and J usage is TRBJ2-7; D possibly matches TRBD1 or TRBD2 (6 bases each). The germline gives CDR1 ENHRY, CDR2 SYGVKD. The CDR3 sequence is 13 residues long. With 7 bases removed from V and 2 bases from J, the gap between germline ends came to 12 bases. CDR3 sequence (DNA): TGTGCCATCAAGGCAGGGGAGGCCTACGAGCAGTACTTC. Translation: CAIKAGEAYEQYF.

In its sample, this clonotype was seen a few times. The genes are TRBV6-6 and TRBJ1-1; 7 bases line up with TRBD1. The CDR3 loop spans 13 amino acids. Trimming took 8 bases from V and 2 from J; bases not matched to a gene: 5. Germline-derived CDR1 and CDR2 are MNHNY and SVGAGI (reference sequence). The CDR3: CASRGTENTEAFF. CDR3 bases: TGTGCCAGCCGAGGGACAGAAAACACTGAAGCTTTCTTT.

V and J are TRBV11-3 and TRBJ2-5, with TRBD2 matching over 13 bases. Trimming took 4 bases from V and 6 from J; bases not matched to a gene: 5. Germline CDR1 reads SGHNT; CDR2 reads YENEEA. The CDR3 is 15 amino acids. The CDR3 DNA sequence: TGTGCCAGCAGCTCAGGGACTAGCGGGGTAAAGACCCAGTACTTC. It is translated as CASSSGTSGVKTQYF.

The gene calls are TRBV7-2 and TRBJ1-2, with D possibly TRBD1 on 5 matching bases. The germline V gene encodes CDR1 SGHTA and CDR2 FQGNSA. This CDR3 is built from 15 residues. Trimming left V 1 base short and J 5 bases short, with 14 bases between. The CDR3 sequence: CASSLVNGGTYGYTF. In nucleotides, the CDR3 is TGTGCCAGCAGCTTAGTAAACGGGGGGACTTATGGCTACACCTTC. The variable domain in full, completed from reference TRBV7-2 and TRBJ1-2, reads GAGVSQSPSNKVTEKGKDVELRCDPISGHTALYWYRQSLGQGLEFLIYFQGNSAPDKSGLPSDRFSAERTGGSVSTLTIQRTQQEDSAVYLCASSLVNGGTYGYTFGSGTRLTVV.

Note on this clonotype: This sequence may be a read error, since a much larger clone differs from it by one base. This chain joins TRBV2 and TRBJ2-1; D remains ambiguous. CDR3 length: 11 amino acids. Germline values: CDR1 SNHLY, CDR2 FYNNEI. V lost 6 bases and J lost 7, with 7 bases in between. Here the CDR3 DNA reads TGTGCCAGCAGATTGGGGAATGAGCAGTTCTTC. Translating it yields CASRLGNEQFF.